The sequence of this TCR beta chain was determined in a study of cytomegalovirus exposure and HLA in healthy donors (dated 2017 in TCRdb). About the full investigation: According to an earlier analysis of a few hundred of the donors, some 170 million T cells yielded 120 million or so unique TCR beta sequences and 276 Gb of sequence data. Across roughly 420 genotyped donors of the cohort, an average of roughly 200,000 unique TCR beta nucleotide sequences per donor were sequenced, and roughly 20% of those sequences were non-productive. The T cell repertoires of roughly 660 subjects were profiled by immunosequencing and related to cytomegalovirus serostatus. Class I and class II HLA loci were covered by the typing at four-digit resolution. Donor age, sex, ethnicity and CMV serostatus were collected together with the repertoire data. Typing coverage varied by locus: about 629-640 donors for A, B, C, DRB1 and DQB1; some 520 for DQA1; more than 600 for DPA1; approximately 490 for DPB1. Of the approximately 400 genotyped donors, around 81% fell in the genetic ancestry cluster associated with self-reported Caucasian donors. Every discovery cohort repertoire had been produced on one sequencing platform. A later analysis re-analyzed previously published TCR beta repertoires from 666 donors and added high-resolution HLA genotyping to study TCR occurrence patterns. A later genetic analysis used genome-wide SNP genotypes for about 65% of the roughly 700 donors, treating that subset as a discovery cohort. The aim of the study was to test whether cataloging public T cell receptors could identify signatures of past pathogen exposure. In addition to the first cohort of 666 subjects, a separate validation cohort of under 150 different subjects was used. Five DR-DQ haplotypes were handled as single units for association and clustering, since linkage in the cohort was strong. An early release covering about 600 HLA-typed donors comprised about 290 gigabases of sequencing data and 85 million or so unique TCR sequences. Rather than using new phenotypic data, the later analysis identified candidate immune exposures from TCR beta sequences and from how often those sequences occurred across donors. An earlier analysis of approximately 630 of the donors applied high-throughput TCR beta sequencing to assess whether each TCR beta V gene segment acted as functional or pseudogenic. The study combined high-throughput TCR immunosequencing, statistical association of individual TCRs with disease status, and machine learning to predict cytomegalovirus infection status.

In total, approximately 700 healthy bone marrow donors made up the cohort. At the time of sampling, all cohort members were nominally healthy, though unrecorded immune exposures were likely present. The donor tested CMV seronegative, placing the donor among the 300 to 400 seronegative members of the cohort. Every donor gave a peripheral blood sample, and the peripheral blood mononuclear cells from that sample were used for TCR beta sequencing. The Qiagen DNeasy Blood Extraction Kit was used to extract genomic DNA from the blood cell samples. Libraries were built with the immunoSEQ multiplex PCR assay. The multiplex PCR relied on a mix of 60 forward primers for TCR Vbeta segments and 13 reverse primers for TCR Jbeta segments. A multiplex PCR assay on genomic DNA amplified the CDR3 region of rearranged TCR beta genes. The amplified TCR beta libraries were sequenced on the Illumina HiSeq System as 87-base-pair reads. The paper's processing steps were these. Across the 670 or so repertoires, a later analysis counted tens of millions of unique TCR beta chains, roughly 11 million of which were shared by at least two donors. To remove PCR and sequencing errors, raw reads were error-corrected and collapsed into unique sequences using a nearest-neighbor algorithm that merged closely related sequences. V, D and J gene segments were assigned by aligning CDR3 sequences to IMGT reference sequences. For a sequence to be retained, at least a six-nucleotide match to both a V gene segment and a J gene segment was required. Rearrangements were classified as productive when the CDR3 lacked stop codons and remained in frame with V and J, and all other rearrangements were classified as non-productive. Following IMGT convention, CDR3 was defined as the stretch from the second conserved V-encoded cysteine to the conserved J-encoded phenylalanine. In an earlier analysis of 500 to 650 of the donors, sequences lacking an unambiguous match to a single V gene segment were excluded. In an earlier analysis of several hundred of the donors, V segments were called functional above 56.7% productive rearrangements and were called segregating when the between-donor standard deviation exceeded 5%. A statistical classification framework was built to diagnose cytomegalovirus status from the catalog of TCR beta chain sequences. In a later analysis, V and J genes were assigned by comparing TCR nucleotide sequences against IMGT/GENE-DB human TR gene sequences. A later analysis assigned CDR3 sequences and most-parsimonious VDJ recombination scenarios with the TCRdist pipeline. A later analysis defined each TCR beta chain by its CDR3 amino acid sequence plus V-gene family, and excluded reads lacking a unique V-gene family. To address suspected cross-contamination and a sequencing artifact, a later analysis removed over 500 highly shared, low-generation-probability nucleotide sequences. For each public chain, a later analysis derived a clonal expansion index from normalized ranks of inferred template counts within each repertoire. In a later analysis, generation probabilities were computed with a VDJ recombination model fitted to out-of-frame rearrangements, and the resulting probabilities were checked against IGoR. A later analysis scored TCR-TCR, TCR-HLA and TCR-CMV co-occurrence with hypergeometric tests, applying a repertoire-size bias correction to TCR pairs. In a later analysis, false discovery rates were estimated by permuting HLA or CMV assignments 20 times. In a later analysis, co-occurring TCRs were grouped with DBSCAN, and TCRdist sequence similarity was added when clustering was performed within HLA-allele-positive subsets. Co-occurrence clustering excluded repertoires with fewer than 30,000 or more than 120,000 public chains, plus five with anomalous nucleotide sharing. In its TCRdb copy, this immuneACCESS table keeps in-frame sequences only and misses some clones. Where compared with another copy, unresolved V genes explain less than half of these, and the others have no known cause. For V, J and clone size, that table is used; D and trimming come from the DNA. The sample table lists 150,000 to 200,000 clones, roughly 74% of them with a count of one. The ten largest clones capture around 1.9% of the sample.

CDR1 and CDR2, looked up from the germline V gene (reference sequence), are WNHNN and SYGVQD. Measured from the cysteine to the phenylalanine, the CDR3 is 14 residues long. The read is trimmed to its CDR3 DNA, 42 bases read in frame from base 1. Trimming accounts for 3 bases at V and 3 bases at J, while the number of junction bases matched to no gene is 5. Overall results and qualifications from the work: A later genetic analysis reported fewer N-insertions in productive TCRs among donors in an Asian-associated ancestry cluster than the roughly 720-donor mean. Several of the top co-occurrence clusters appeared to be linked to parvovirus B19, influenza, CMV and Epstein-Barr virus, according to a later analysis. Strong co-occurrence of HLA alleles, especially DR and DQ, made assigning TCR associations to individual alleles difficult. Presence/absence analyses assumed roughly uniform sequencing depth across donors, an assumption that may not hold. The cohort was sequenced for TCR beta chains only, and without alpha or paired-chain data the features that could be detected were limited. At a false discovery rate of 0.05, a later analysis linked 15,000 to 20,000 TCR beta sequences to specific HLA alleles. The classifier was reported to diagnose cytomegalovirus status with high specificity and sensitivity in both the original and validation cohorts. Because counts were too low, seventeen rarely observed V segments, including chromosome 9 orphons, were excluded from the earlier analysis of around 590 of the donors. A cluster of highly shared sequence variants was judged likely to represent a technical artifact of the sequencing pipeline. In vitro tests confirmed that three of the cytomegalovirus-associated TCR beta chains recognize cytomegalovirus antigens. A further reported finding was that TCR beta sequences accurately predicted the HLA-A and HLA-B alleles for most subjects in the first cohort. In the study, 150 to 200 TCR beta chains were listed as associated with cytomegalovirus. In a later genetic analysis, a missense DCLRE1C variant was associated with V-gene and J-gene trimming of TCR beta chains, and the association was replicated in an independent cohort. A later analysis found that TCR association rates varied across HLA loci, with DRB1 alleles showing the most associated TCRs and HLA-C alleles the fewest. HLA typing was unavailable for some donors at each locus, so association tests used only the typed subset. The only immune exposure information available for the cohort was CMV serostatus. A later analysis found that most CMV-associated TCR beta chains appeared HLA-restricted, with HLA associations seemingly driven largely by CMV exposure. Some IMGT-functional V segments, including TRBV6-2 and TRBV6-3, could not be told apart with the 87-base-pair reads, so those segments were excluded. Most TCR sequences were seen in very few donors, while some public TCRs were found in many individuals. It was suggested by the authors that the approach could potentially be generalized to other disease states and immunological phenotypes. Compared with equally common non-associated chains, HLA-associated TCR beta chains in a later analysis were more clonally expanded and had lower generation probabilities. Correlated functional status among segregating V segments might reflect linkage disequilibrium, but an unknown experimental factor could not be ruled out. In an earlier analysis of some 500 of the donors, most TCR beta V segments were observed in productive rearrangements about 87% or about 30% of the time, broadly matching IMGT annotations.

Of note for this clone: Its antigen target is currently unknown. No much larger clonotype is one base removed from it; base qualities were not supplied.

The sequencing input was PBMCs. The TCR originated in a woman in her 30s in good health and CMV-seronegative. Recombination connected TRBV10-1 to TRBJ2-7; TRBD1 fits 7 bases in the junction. The bases read TGCGCCAGCAGTGATGGGGGACAGTTCTACGAGCAGTACTTC. The translation is CASSDGGQFYEQYF.